This T cell receptor beta chain was sequenced during a study of blood T cell repertoires in COVID-19. Background on the study: Sources were T cells, B-cell-depleted T cells, or PBMCs; the material itself was cDNA or gDNA.

Per the study methods: Reference gene primer amplification gave estimated nucleated cell counts. Profiled with immunoSEQ multiplex PCR; TCRdb holds only in-frame clones, not every one. V and J calls and clone size are given by that table; D and trimming were obtained from the DNA. The sample has approximately 300,000 clones; nearly 90% are singletons. Two negative PCRs, clearance, or symptom resolution characterized the recovered Cohort 3 donors. The V gene's germline CDR1 is SNHLY and CDR2 FYNNEI. Trimming took off 2 bases at V and 3 bases at J, with 14 bases between the two ends. The CDR3 is made up of 16 amino acids.

The source material was PBMCs or T cells enriched from blood (not recorded which). The receptor comes from a woman aged 25-40 years who had recovered from COVID-19. This sequence joins TRBV2 and TRBJ1-5; tentatively, D is TRBD1 (6 bases). The CDR3 sequence is CASSEQGTMVNQPQHF. The CDR3 DNA is TGTGCCAGCAGTGAACAGGGGACTATGGTCAATCAGCCCCAGCATTTT.